The source of this TCR beta chain is a study of OX40 agonist ivuxolimab in advanced cancers. Study details: Each dose-escalation patient presented with hepatocellular carcinoma, melanoma, renal cell or head and neck cancer. Three patients had partial responses: one hepatocellular carcinoma, two cutaneous melanoma.

Exclusion applied to patients with autoimmune disease history or systemic immunosuppression. Peripheral blood came from all dose cohorts at three timepoints. Measured with immunoSEQ multiplex PCR; TCRdb has only the in-frame clones, and not every one. Of around 37,000 clones detected, 88% appear once; the ten largest clones hold roughly 12%. The sample in question was CD4+ or CD8+ T cells sorted from blood, obtained in a trial of the OX40 agonist ivuxolimab. This receptor was obtained from an adult with an advanced solid tumor such as melanoma, head and neck, liver or kidney cancer.

The CDR3: CASSPKAGGIQNSYNEQFF. DNA of the CDR3: TGTGCCAGCAGCCCCAAAGCGGGAGGAATACAAAACTCCTACAATGAGCAGTTCTTC. V is TRBV11-3 and J is TRBJ2-1, with 9 bases lining up with TRBD2. CDR3 length: 19 amino acids. Unmatched junction bases numbered 14, after V lost 5 bases and J lost 0 bases. Germline CDR1 and CDR2: SGHNT and YENEEA.